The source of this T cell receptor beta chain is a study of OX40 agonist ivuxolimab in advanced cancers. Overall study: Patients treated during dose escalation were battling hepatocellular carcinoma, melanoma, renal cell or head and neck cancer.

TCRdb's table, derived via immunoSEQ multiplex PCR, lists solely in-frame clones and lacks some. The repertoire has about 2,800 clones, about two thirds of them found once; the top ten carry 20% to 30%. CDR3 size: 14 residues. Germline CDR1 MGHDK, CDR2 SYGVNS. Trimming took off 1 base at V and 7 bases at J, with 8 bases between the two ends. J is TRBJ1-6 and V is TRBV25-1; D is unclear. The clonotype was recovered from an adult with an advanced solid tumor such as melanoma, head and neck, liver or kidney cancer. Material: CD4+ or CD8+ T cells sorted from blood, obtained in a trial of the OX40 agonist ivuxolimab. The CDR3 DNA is TGTGCCAGCAGTGAATTTGGGCGGAATTCACCCCTCCACTTT. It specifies CASSEFGRNSPLHF.